The clone carrying this TCR beta chain was counted between two and nine times. These data originate in a study of blood T cell repertoires in COVID-19. In the study overall: Italy, Spain and the United States were the sources of the convalescent and acute COVID-19 samples. T cells, B-cell-depleted T cells, or PBMCs supplied cDNA or gDNA.

Looked up from germline, CDR1 is MNHEY and CDR2 is SMNVEV (reference sequence). V was shortened by 5 bases and J by 1 base, with 9 bases between the two germline ends. This CDR3 spans 14 amino acids. The table came from immunoSEQ multiplex PCR; TCRdb's copy has only in-frame clones and leaves some out. The profile shows roughly 350,000 clones, more than 75% of them singletons. The TCR sequence derives from a woman in her fifties or sixties with COVID-19, enrolled during active disease. The V gene is TRBV27, the J gene TRBJ1-5, with D perhaps TRBD1 (6 bases). The sequenced sample consisted of peripheral blood. DNA of the CDR3: TGTGCCAGCAGTACAGGGAGAAGCAATCAGCCCCAGCATTTT. Translation gives CASSTGRSNQPQHF.